A selection of T cell receptor beta chains follows, all from one sample in a study of blood T cells in healthy people across ages. Using its own MiXCR run on the 5' RACE reads, TCRdb lists one record per CDR3 protein. The sample includes approximately 1.5 million distinct CDR3 sequences, roughly 30% of them seen just once. What was sequenced was blood. Every receptor here comes from a woman aged 25-40 years in good health. Both conserved end residues are part of each CDR3. D genes are given only for firm matches. For some rows the clone size is stated as once, few or many, or as a class when expanded; others skip it.

clone_size j_call d_call v_call cdr3_aa cdr3_nt
. TRBJ2-1 TRBD2 TRBV6-1 CASNNGAGVSYNEQFF TGTGCCAGCAATAATGGAGCGGGAGTGTCCTACAATGAGCAGTTCTTC
many TRBJ2-7 TRBD1 TRBV12-3/TRBV12-4 CATWDRAGEQYF TGTGCCACCTGGGACAGGGCGGGCGAGCAGTACTTC
few TRBJ2-5 . TRBV20-1 CSARPVPGGQETQYF TGCAGTGCCCGCCCCGTCCCAGGCGGCCAAGAGACCCAGTACTTC
. TRBJ2-5 TRBD2 TRBV27 CASSLSTLSSGSSYETQYF TGTGCCAGCAGTTTATCGACCCTTTCGAGCGGGAGTTCGTATGAGACCCAGTACTTC
few TRBJ2-5 TRBD1 TRBV9 CASSVDQGARSETQYF TGTGCCAGCAGCGTAGATCAGGGGGCGCGATCAGAGACCCAGTACTTC
few TRBJ2-3 . TRBV5-1 CASSLRAATTDTQYF TGCGCCAGCAGCCTGAGGGCCGCTACAACTGATACGCAGTATTTT
. TRBJ2-1 TRBD1 TRBV7-2 CASSFQGVSYNEQFF TGTGCCAGCAGCTTTCAGGGGGTCTCCTACAATGAGCAGTTCTTC
few TRBJ2-3 TRBD2 TRBV4-2 CASSPTSGRAHVDDTQYF TGTGCCAGCAGCCCCACTAGCGGGAGGGCCCACGTGGATGATACGCAGTATTTT
. TRBJ2-7 . TRBV4-1 CASSQDQWLYEQYF TGCGCCAGCAGCCAAGATCAATGGCTCTACGAGCAGTACTTC
. TRBJ2-7 TRBD1 TRBV20-1 CSAHRGRGTYEQYF TGCAGTGCTCACCGTGGCAGGGGGACCTACGAGCAGTACTTC
few TRBJ1-2 . TRBV5-1 CASSLGAGVDGYTF TGCGCCAGCAGCTTGGGGGCAGGGGTAGACGGCTACACCTTC
few TRBJ2-1 . TRBV15 CATSREPPTSNEQFF TGTGCCACCAGCAGAGAGCCGCCCACTAGCAATGAGCAGTTCTTC
. TRBJ2-7 TRBD1 TRBV9 CASSVRDRGLYYSYEQYF TGTGCCAGCAGCGTACGGGACAGGGGCCTTTATTACTCCTACGAGCAGTACTTC
. TRBJ1-2 . TRBV27 CASSLGQRYSYTF TGTGCCAGCAGTTTAGGACAGAGATATAGCTACACCTTC
. TRBJ1-5 TRBD1 TRBV20-1 CSADPRGQGQPQHF TGCAGTGCTGACCCCAGGGGGCAAGGTCAGCCCCAGCATTTT
. TRBJ2-6 TRBD1 TRBV7-6 CASSSAQGTGIGGANVLTF TGTGCCAGCAGCTCCGCGCAAGGGACAGGCATAGGAGGGGCCAACGTCCTGACTTTC
. TRBJ2-3 . TRBV2 CASRWGPMVYTQYF TGTGCCAGCAGGTGGGGCCCAATGGTCTATACGCAGTATTTT
. TRBJ1-4 TRBD1 TRBV6-2/TRBV6-3 CASRTGQGAKLFF TGTGCCAGCAGAACCGGACAGGGGGCAAAACTGTTTTTT
. TRBJ2-1 . TRBV5-4 CASSHSAYNEQFF TGTGCCAGCAGCCATAGCGCCTACAATGAGCAGTTCTTC
many TRBJ2-5 . TRBV6-5 CASSYDLAATQYF TGTGCCAGCAGTTACGACTTGGCGGCTACCCAGTACTTC
. TRBJ2-1 TRBD2 TRBV11-2 CASSSSGTSYDEQFF TGTGCCAGCAGCTCTAGCGGTACCTCCTACGATGAGCAGTTCTTC
once TRBJ2-3 TRBD2 TRBV2 CANKTTSGGPDTQYF TGTGCCAACAAAACAACTAGCGGGGGGCCGGATACGCAGTATTTT
. TRBJ2-3 . TRBV3-1 CASSQEGLGGVTDTQYF TGTGCCAGCAGCCAAGAAGGGCTCGGGGGTGTGACAGATACGCAGTATTTT
. TRBJ2-4 . TRBV9 CASSALGLTREQYF TGTGCCAGCAGCGCATTAGGACTAACGAGGGAGCAGTACTTC
few TRBJ2-7 TRBD2 TRBV20-1 CSARSPMRGRNEQYF TGCAGTGCTAGAAGCCCCATGCGGGGGAGAAACGAGCAGTACTTC
few TRBJ2-1 TRBD2 TRBV7-2 CASSRTSGGPEQFF TGTGCCAGCAGTCGGACTAGCGGGGGGCCCGAGCAGTTCTTC
. TRBJ2-7 TRBD2 TRBV6-5 CASSYSPKVGLAGGTPSSEQYF TGTGCCAGCAGTTACTCCCCTAAAGTCGGACTAGCGGGAGGGACTCCCTCATCTGAGCAGTACTTC
few TRBJ2-3 . TRBV27 CASSLGAGDLTDTQYF TGTGCCAGCAGCCTGGGGGCGGGAGACCTCACAGATACGCAGTATTTT
. TRBJ2-1 . TRBV7-3 CASSSTNQNEQFF TGTGCCAGCAGCTCGACTAACCAGAATGAGCAGTTCTTC
few TRBJ2-1 . TRBV4-1 CASSQDKAPSYNEQFF TGCGCCAGCAGCCAAGACAAAGCCCCGTCATACAATGAGCAGTTCTTC
few TRBJ1-2 TRBD1 TRBV20-1 CSASPPGGNYGYTF TGCAGTGCTAGTCCCCCAGGGGGTAACTATGGCTACACCTTC
. TRBJ2-1 . TRBV9 CASSVEADDEQFF TGTGCCAGCAGCGTAGAAGCTGACGATGAGCAGTTCTTC
. TRBJ2-3 . TRBV7-3 CASSLDTGLRTDTQYF TGTGCCAGCAGCTTGGACACAGGTTTACGAACAGATACGCAGTATTTT
few TRBJ2-5 TRBD2 TRBV29-1 CSVSPTSGGQETQYF TGCAGCGTTAGTCCTACTAGCGGGGGACAAGAGACCCAGTACTTC